Listed below are T cell receptor beta chains from one sample, sequenced in a study of blood T cell repertoires in COVID-19. The protocol was immunoSEQ multiplex PCR, while the TCRdb copy is restricted to in-frame clones and leaves out a portion. The table includes roughly 260,000 clones, more than 65% detected once. Sequenced input: peripheral blood. These receptor sequences come from a middle-aged woman with active or convalescent COVID-19. Both conserved end residues are part of each CDR3. The D gene is left open where the match is weak. Rows give clone size only sometimes, using once, few, many, or a class for an expanded clone.

D: NA
size: NA
V: TRBV28
J: TRBJ1-5
DNA: TGTGCCAGCGCTAGGGGGGGCCGTCAGCCCCAGCATTTT
CDR3: CASARGGRQPQHF

D: NA
size: once
V: TRBV28
J: TRBJ2-1
DNA: TGTGCCAGCAGGGATCCGGGACTCAGCTCCTACAATGAGCAGTTCTTC
CDR3: CASRDPGLSSYNEQFF

D: TRBD1
size: many
V: TRBV7-9
J: TRBJ1-1
DNA: TGTGCCAGCAGCTTGCAAGACAGGGTTAGAGGGATGAACACTGAAGCTTTCTTT
CDR3: CASSLQDRVRGMNTEAFF

D: TRBD2
size: NA
V: TRBV5-1
J: TRBJ2-5
DNA: TGCGCCAGCAGCACCCAGACTAGCGAAGGAGAGACCCAGTACTTC
CDR3: CASSTQTSEGETQYF

D: NA
size: NA
V: TRBV6-4
J: TRBJ1-1
DNA: TGTGCCAGCAGAGGAGGAACCACTGAAGCTTTCTTT
CDR3: CASRGGTTEAFF

D: TRBD1
size: NA
V: TRBV5-1
J: TRBJ2-7
DNA: TGCGCCAGCAGCTTTACAGGGGGGCCCTACGAGCAGTACTTC
CDR3: CASSFTGGPYEQYF

D: NA
size: NA
V: TRBV7-9
J: TRBJ1-3
DNA: TGTGCCAGCAGCTTCGGGACACAGGGAAACACCATATATTTT
CDR3: CASSFGTQGNTIYF

D: NA
size: many
V: TRBV4-2
J: TRBJ1-2
DNA: TGTGCCAGCAGCCAAGATCAGAGGGCCGACTATGGCTACACCTTC
CDR3: CASSQDQRADYGYTF

D: NA
size: few
V: TRBV28
J: TRBJ1-3
DNA: TGTGCCAGCAGTTTGGACAGCTGGGTGGAGAACACCATATATTTT
CDR3: CASSLDSWVENTIYF

D: TRBD1
size: NA
V: TRBV5-1
J: TRBJ1-1
DNA: TGCGCCAGCAGTTGGAGACAGGGGGCGAACACTGAAGCTTTCTTT
CDR3: CASSWRQGANTEAFF

D: NA
size: NA
V: TRBV15
J: TRBJ1-4
DNA: TGTGCCACCAGCAGCTTAGGGGGGGCGAGGACTAATGAAAAACTGTTTTTT
CDR3: CATSSLGGARTNEKLFF

D: TRBD2
size: NA
V: TRBV5-1
J: TRBJ2-7
DNA: TGCGCCAGCAGCTGGACTAGCGGGGGCTCCTACGAGCAGTACTTC
CDR3: CASSWTSGGSYEQYF

D: TRBD1
size: NA
V: TRBV5-4
J: TRBJ1-4
DNA: TGTGCCAGCAGCTCGAATCCGGGACAGGGTTCTGAAAAACTGTTTTTT
CDR3: CASSSNPGQGSEKLFF

D: NA
size: once
V: TRBV7-8
J: TRBJ1-1
DNA: TGTGCCAGCAGCTACAGGACGGGGAACACTGAAGCTTTCTTT
CDR3: CASSYRTGNTEAFF

D: NA
size: NA
V: TRBV28
J: TRBJ2-5
DNA: TGTGCCAGCAGTCCACCAGGGTCCATCGTCAGGGAGACCCAGTACTTC
CDR3: CASSPPGSIVRETQYF

D: NA
size: NA
V: TRBV5-1
J: TRBJ1-1
DNA: TGCGCCAGCAGCTTGAAGGCCACGGGGAACACTGAAGCTTTCTTT
CDR3: CASSLKATGNTEAFF

D: NA
size: NA
V: TRBV14
J: TRBJ1-6
DNA: TGTGCCAGCAGCCTCTTACCTGGCTCACCCCTCCACTTT
CDR3: CASSLLPGSPLHF

D: NA
size: many
V: TRBV5-1
J: TRBJ2-5
DNA: TGCGCCAGCAGCTTGGCCGGCGGCGGAGAGACCCAGTACTTC
CDR3: CASSLAGGGETQYF

D: TRBD1
size: NA
V: TRBV6-6
J: TRBJ1-6
DNA: TGTGCCAGCAGAGCGTTTCAGGGGGGAGTTCCACCCCTCCACTTT
CDR3: CASRAFQGGVPPLHF

D: NA
size: NA
V: TRBV4-1
J: TRBJ2-3
DNA: TGCGCCAGCAGCCAAGTTTCAGGGAAAGTTCCAGATACGCAGTATTTT
CDR3: CASSQVSGKVPDTQYF

D: NA
size: NA
V: TRBV5-5
J: TRBJ1-1
DNA: TGTGCCAGCAGCTTGGGTGGCCCCGGAGGGACTGAAGCTTTCTTT
CDR3: CASSLGGPGGTEAFF

D: NA
size: NA
V: TRBV7-9
J: TRBJ1-1
DNA: TGTGCCAGCAGCTTAGACCCGGGGTCGAACACTGAAGCTTTCTTT
CDR3: CASSLDPGSNTEAFF

D: NA
size: NA
V: TRBV14
J: TRBJ2-2
DNA: TGTGCCAGCAGTGCGGGGAGTGTGGAGCTGTTTTTT
CDR3: CASSAGSVELFF

D: NA
size: NA
V: TRBV28
J: TRBJ2-1
DNA: TGTGCCCCCAGGAAGGGGGGGGGCGTCAATGAGCAGTTCTTC
CDR3: CAPRKGGGVNEQFF

D: NA
size: NA
V: TRBV7-2
J: TRBJ1-1
DNA: TGTGCCAGCAGCAGTCCCTGGCCGGGAAAGTTTAACACTGAAGCTTTCTTT
CDR3: CASSSPWPGKFNTEAFF

D: TRBD1
size: NA
V: TRBV20-1
J: TRBJ1-1
DNA: TGCAGTGCCAGGACAGGGGGCATTGCTTTCTTT
CDR3: CSARTGGIAFF

D: NA
size: few
V: TRBV28
J: TRBJ1-5
DNA: TGTGCCAGCAGTGTAACAGGGATTGCGAATCAGCCCCAGCATTTT
CDR3: CASSVTGIANQPQHF

D: NA
size: NA
V: TRBV6-5
J: TRBJ1-4
DNA: TGTGCCAGCAGAACAGGACCGGTATGGGGTGAAAAACTGTTTTTT
CDR3: CASRTGPVWGEKLFF

D: TRBD1
size: NA
V: TRBV3-1/TRBV3-2
J: TRBJ2-2
DNA: TGTGCCAGCAGCCAGAACAGGGGTGTGCGTCGTGGGGAGCTGTTTTTT
CDR3: CASSQNRGVRRGELFF

D: NA
size: few
V: TRBV2
J: TRBJ1-2
DNA: TGTGCCAGCAGTCAAGGGGCAGGGAGGTATGGCTACACCTTC
CDR3: CASSQGAGRYGYTF

D: NA
size: NA
V: TRBV5-1
J: TRBJ2-5
DNA: TGCGCCAGCAGGGTAGCAAGTACCCAAGAGACCCAGTACTTC
CDR3: CASRVASTQETQYF

D: NA
size: once
V: TRBV5-1
J: TRBJ2-3
DNA: TGCGCCAGCAGGCGGGCGGGGCCAGCGGGTAGGGCAGATACGCAGTATTTT
CDR3: CASRRAGPAGRADTQYF